This T cell receptor (beta chain) was sequenced during a study of control samples from healthy donors and cancer patients. This clone was seen more than once but under ten times. Other DNA sequences in the sample encode the same CDR3. The method was immunoSEQ multiplex PCR; TCRdb's version includes in-frame clones alone and lacks a portion of them. Of about 120,000 clones listed, approximately 90% are singletons. This CDR3 has 15 residues. V was pared by 4 bases and J by 2 bases, with 6 bases of the junction left unmatched. Germline V gene lookup returns CDR1 SGHTS and CDR2 YDEGEE. What was sequenced was PBMCs. The sequence was obtained from a woman aged 45-65 years with colorectal cancer. This rearrangement joins TRBV5-8 to TRBJ1-3, with 7 nucleotides matching TRBD1. CDR3 in DNA: TGTGCCAGCAGCAGCGACAGGGTCCCTGGAAACACCATATATTTT. Translating gives CASSSDRVPGNTIYF.